Listed here are 27 T cell receptor beta chains from one sample, sequenced in a study of monozygotic twins with cystic fibrosis. Sequenced by immunoSEQ multiplex PCR; TCRdb stores in-frame clones only, minus some. The sample has about 14,000 clones; 80% to 95% are singletons. The sample taken for sequencing was blood. All receptors derive from a girl aged 2-10 years with cystic fibrosis.

The V and J genes are TRBV18 and TRBJ2-7; the match to TRBD1 covers 8 bases. Germline CDR1 KGHSH, CDR2 LQKENI. The CDR3 has 14 amino acids. V lost 3 bases and J lost 4; bases outside the gene matches: 5. In DNA form, the CDR3 reads TGTGCCAGCTCACCCTGGGACAGGACATACGAGCAGTACTTC. It codes for CASSPWDRTYEQYF.

The CDR3 nucleotides are TGTGCCAGCTCACCGTTTCCGGGGAACACTGAAGCTTTCTTT. Protein product: CASSPFPGNTEAFF. V usage is TRBV18 and J usage is TRBJ1-1, with no clear D. The CDR3 is made up of 14 amino acids. Germline V gene data show CDR1 as KGHSH and CDR2 as LQKENI. Trimming cost V 3 bases and J 1 base, with 9 bases left between them.

The V call is TRBV6-5, the J call TRBJ1-1, with 8 bases lining up with TRBD1. Germline V CDR1 and CDR2: MNHEY, SVGAGI. Trimming removed 11 bases from V and 4 bases from J; junction bases left unmatched: 3. This CDR3 is 11 amino acids long. For the CDR3, the DNA is TGTGCCGTGCAGGGGGCCACTGAAGCTTTCTTT. It yields the protein CAVQGATEAFF.

The chain recombines TRBV4-1 with TRBJ2-7, with D possibly matching TRBD2 (6 bases). The CDR3 runs to 15 residues. V lost 1 base, J lost 3 bases, and 13 bases lay in between. The germline gives CDR1 MGHRA, CDR2 YSYEKL. The DNA of the CDR3 is TGCGCCAGCAGCCAAGGGGAAGGGGACTTCTACGAGCAGTACTTC. The encoded protein is CASSQGEGDFYEQYF.

The chain uses TRBV6-6 and TRBJ2-5; 7 nucleotides line up with TRBD2. Looked up from germline, CDR1 is MNHNY and CDR2 is SVGAGI (reference sequence). CDR3 size: 14 residues. With V trimmed by 6 bases and J by 1 base, 5 bases remained unmatched. The CDR3 sequence: CASSKGTTQETQYF. The CDR3 bases are TGTGCCAGCAGCAAAGGGACTACCCAAGAGACCCAGTACTTC.

The V and J genes are TRBV6-5 and TRBJ1-4; D remains ambiguous. This CDR3 has 16 residues. Germline-derived CDR1 and CDR2 are MNHEY and SVGAGI. V lost 4 bases and J 0 bases, leaving 12 bases between the germline ends. CDR3 amino acids: CASSLWTAPTNEKLFF. For the CDR3, the DNA is TGTGCCAGCAGTTTATGGACGGCCCCAACTAATGAAAAACTGTTTTTT.

The genes are TRBV19 and TRBJ2-2; perhaps TRBD1 as D (6 bases). The germline CDR1 and CDR2 sequences are LNHDA and SQIVND (reference sequence). This CDR3 comprises 17 residues. Deletions cut 3 bases from V and 3 bases from J, with 17 bases between. CDR3 protein: CASSIRGAGDHTGELFF. The CDR3, as DNA: TGTGCCAGTAGTATCCGGGGCGCAGGGGATCACACCGGGGAGCTGTTTTTT.

About this clone itself: This CDR3 is also generated by other DNA sequences in the sample. The chain couples TRBV18 to TRBJ2-7, with D unresolved. Germline V gives CDR1 KGHSH, CDR2 LQKENI. Trimming took 3 bases from V and 1 from J, leaving 4 bases between them. The CDR3 has 12 residues. The CDR3 nucleotides read TGTGCCAGCTCACCGGAATCCTACGAGCAGTACTTC. It yields the protein CASSPESYEQYF.

This clone appeared once. This chain joins TRBV28 and TRBJ2-5; possibly TRBD2 for D (7 bases). The V gene's germline CDR1 is MDHEN and CDR2 SYDVKM. The CDR3 length is 14 residues. Trimming pared 3 bases from V and 7 bases from J, leaving 15 bases between. The CDR3 nucleotides are TGTGCCAGCAGTTTGGGTTTGGGGGGGCGGACCCAGTACTTC. Encoded protein: CASSLGLGGRTQYF.

This clone showed up just once. This chain uses TRBV7-9 with TRBJ1-5; D not certain. Between the trimmed V and J ends, which lost 5 bases and 1 base, there was a span of 9 bases. Germline lookup yields CDR1 SEHNR and CDR2 FQNEAQ (reference sequence). The CDR3 consists of 14 residues. Here the CDR3 DNA reads TGTGCCAGCAGCCAGGATTCCAGCAATCAGCCCCAGCATTTT. The encoded protein is CASSQDSSNQPQHF.

The rearrangement links TRBV6-1 to TRBJ2-7; D not certain. The CDR3 length is 15 residues. From germline, CDR1 is MNHNS and CDR2 SASEGT. Trimming cost V 6 bases and J 0 bases, with 15 bases left between them. CDR3 amino acids: CASSPTAVSSYEQYF. CDR3 DNA: TGTGCCAGCAGCCCCACCGCGGTAAGCTCCTACGAGCAGTACTTC.

This clone has a handful of counts. The chain joins TRBV27 to TRBJ1-2, with D possibly TRBD1 on 6 matching bases. The CDR3 has 12 amino acids. With 6 bases removed from V and 8 bases from J, the gap between germline ends came to 13 bases. CDR1 is MNHEY and CDR2 is SMNVEV in the germline V gene (reference sequence). CDR3: CASRTGHGGYTF. CDR3 nucleotides: TGTGCCAGCAGGACGGGACACGGGGGCTACACCTTC.

This rearrangement joins TRBV14 to TRBJ2-1, with D possibly TRBD1 on 6 matching bases. The V and J ends lost 2 bases and 1 base respectively, with 9 bases between them. The length of the CDR3 is 15 residues. Germline values: CDR1 SGHDN, CDR2 FVKESK. The CDR3 DNA is TGTGCCAGCAGCCAAACAGGGTTATCCTACAATGAGCAGTTCTTC. Protein product: CASSQTGLSYNEQFF.

V usage is TRBV6-5 and J usage is TRBJ2-1; 9 bases align to TRBD1. The germline V gene encodes CDR1 MNHEY and CDR2 SVGAGI. The junction had 11 bases not matched to a gene; V was cut back by 5 bases and J by 9 bases. The length of the CDR3 is 15 residues. The CDR3 nucleotides are TGTGCCAGCAGTCCCGGCGACAGGGGGAGAAGTGAGCAGTTCTTC. Its protein product is CASSPGDRGRSEQFF.

The rearrangement uses TRBV9 and TRBJ2-1, with 10 bases identical to TRBD2. CDR1 and CDR2 from the germline V gene are SGDLS and YYNGEE. The CDR3 totals 16 residues. Trimming took 2 bases from V and 2 from J; bases not matched to a gene: 4. CDR3 in amino acids: CASSVLGLATYNEQFF. DNA for the CDR3: TGTGCCAGCAGCGTCTTGGGACTAGCGACCTACAATGAGCAGTTCTTC. The full variable domain, with the rest looked up from reference TRBV9 and TRBJ2-1, is DSGVTQTPKHLITATGQRVTLRCSPRSGDLSVYWYQQSLDQGLQFLIQYYNGEERAKGNILERFSAQQFPDLHSELNLSSLELGDSALYFCASSVLGLATYNEQFFGPGTRLTVL.

The chain recombines TRBV27 with TRBJ2-7, with 7 bases that match TRBD1. This CDR3 is 15 amino acids long. The V segment lost 4 bases and the J segment 3 bases; nucleotides outside the gene matches: 9. In germline, CDR1 is MNHEY, CDR2 SMNVEV (reference sequence). The CDR3 is CASSWTGGPLYEQYF. The CDR3 region has the DNA TGTGCCAGCAGTTGGACAGGTGGGCCCCTCTACGAGCAGTACTTC.

This chain links TRBV11-1 with TRBJ2-2; 7 bases are shared with TRBD2. The J segment lost 7 bases and the V segment lost 2 bases, leaving 4 bases of the junction unmatched. From germline, CDR1 is SGHAT and CDR2 FQDESV (reference sequence). The CDR3 is 14 residues long. In DNA form, the CDR3 reads TGTGCCAGCAGCTTAAGGGAGGGCCACGGGGAGCTGTTTTTT. Translation: CASSLREGHGELFF.

This clone was seen more than once but under ten times. The same CDR3 also results from other DNA sequences found in this sample. J is TRBJ1-5 and V is TRBV6-1; D is unclear. Deletions cut 1 base from V and 4 bases from J, with 2 bases between. The CDR3 is made up of 12 amino acids. In germline, CDR1 is MNHNS, CDR2 SASEGT. DNA for the CDR3: TGTGCCAGCAGTGAAGGGAATCAGCCCCAGCATTTT. This gives the protein CASSEGNQPQHF.

This sequence joins TRBV18 and TRBJ1-1; TRBD1 aligns across 10 bases. Germline CDR1 is KGHSH and CDR2 is LQKENI. This CDR3 has 16 amino acids. V was clipped by 4 bases and J by 4 bases; unmatched bases: 9. The CDR3 is CASSQDRGVSFTEAFF. The CDR3 DNA reads as TGTGCCAGCTCACAGGACAGGGGGGTATCTTTCACTGAAGCTTTCTTT.

The V and J genes are TRBV4-1 and TRBJ2-3, with D possibly being TRBD1 or TRBD2 (5 bases each). Trimming took 4 bases from V and 3 from J, leaving 8 bases between them. Germline CDR1 MGHRA, CDR2 YSYEKL. There are 13 residues in the CDR3. CDR3 loop: CASSPGLTDTQYF. The CDR3, as DNA: TGCGCCAGCAGCCCGGGGCTTACAGATACGCAGTATTTT.

The rearrangement uses TRBV10-3 and TRBJ2-5, with 8 nucleotides matching TRBD1. This CDR3 spans 15 amino acids. The germline V gene encodes CDR1 ENHRY and CDR2 SYGVKD. Trimming at V came to 8 bases and at J to 5 bases, leaving 13 bases not matched to a gene. The chain's CDR3 is CAIGTGQAGKETQYF. The CDR3 bases are TGTGCCATCGGAACGGGACAGGCGGGGAAGGAGACCCAGTACTTC.

The CDR3 nucleotides are TGTGCCAGCAGCTTATCTGAGGGTATTTTCTACGAGCAGTACTTC. This codes for CASSLSEGIFYEQYF. This chain uses TRBV7-9 with TRBJ2-7, with TRBD2 as a possible D gene (5 bases). Germline V gives CDR1 SEHNR, CDR2 FQNEAQ (reference sequence). V lost 2 bases and J 3 bases, leaving 14 bases between the germline ends. There are 15 residues in the CDR3.

The chain recombines TRBV2 with TRBJ2-1, with 11 nucleotides matching TRBD2. Losses at the gene ends were 6 bases for V and 8 bases for J; bases not matched to a gene: 3. Looked up from germline, CDR1 is SNHLY and CDR2 is FYNNEI. The CDR3 is made up of 13 amino acids. The CDR3 sequence is CASRTSGMDEQFF. CDR3 bases: TGTGCCAGCAGGACTAGCGGGATGGATGAGCAGTTCTTC.

In its sample, this clone was seen once. V usage is TRBV30 and J usage is TRBJ1-5, with D possibly TRBD1 on 5 matching bases. Trimming left V 3 bases short and J 1 base short, with 10 bases between. CDR1 and CDR2 from the germline V gene are GTSNPN and SVGIG (reference sequence). The CDR3 has 14 residues. CDR3 protein: CAWSRALSNQPQHF. For the CDR3, the DNA is TGTGCCTGGAGCAGGGCGCTGAGCAATCAGCCCCAGCATTTT.

V gene TRBV6-1 combines with J gene TRBJ1-5; 8 nucleotides line up with TRBD1. Per the germline V gene, CDR1 is MNHNS and CDR2 is SASEGT. CDR3 length: 15 amino acids. V shed 2 bases and J 6 bases; nucleotides not matched to a gene: 6. The CDR3 spells CASSERAGGGQPQHF. CDR3 sequence (DNA): TGTGCCAGCAGTGAAAGGGCAGGGGGCGGTCAGCCCCAGCATTTT.

J is TRBJ1-6 and V is TRBV6-5; D is possibly TRBD1 (5 bases). Germline V gene lookup returns CDR1 MNHEY and CDR2 SVGAGI. This CDR3 has 13 amino acids. The V and J ends lost 6 bases and 6 bases respectively, with 9 bases between them. This CDR3 reads CASSWGVNSPLHF. CDR3 in DNA: TGTGCCAGCAGCTGGGGGGTTAATTCACCCCTCCACTTT.

V usage is TRBV4-3 and J usage is TRBJ2-3; 8 bases align to TRBD2. CDR3 length equals 17 residues. Germline-derived CDR1 and CDR2 are LGHNA and YSLEER. V lost 4 bases to trimming and J lost 2 bases; unmatched junction nucleotides: 11. CDR3 bases: TGCGCCAGCAGCCCAAGTAGTCTAGCGGGCATCACAGATACGCAGTATTTT. Its protein product is CASSPSSLAGITDTQYF.